Listed here is a single T cell receptor (beta chain). Antigen: not known. Possible read error: a much larger clone is one base away. This record comes from a study of T cell repertoires in cytomegalovirus infection. Study at large: Evidence of both CMV infection and a matching HLA type came from public TCR beta signatures.

Study outcomes and limitations: In two of eight donors, the top clonotype was HLA-C-restricted CMV-specific.

TCRdb called the reads again in MiXCR, with one record for every CDR3 protein. The sample records roughly 860,000 distinct CDR3 sequences, about 33% being singletons. The germline V gene has CDR1 SEHNR and CDR2 FQNEAQ (reference sequence). This CDR3 comprises 14 residues. The J gene is TRBJ1-1, the V gene TRBV7-9, with D possibly TRBD1 on 6 matching bases. The receptor comes from a human donor in good health (CMV status not recorded). Some clones in this sample may be carry-over from other donors' samples. Here the sequenced sample was cultured CD8+ T cells from PBMCs, taken from culture after CMV antigen stimulation. The CDR3 protein is CANSRGLQATEAFF. As DNA, the CDR3 is TGTGCCAACAGCAGGGGCCTCCAGGCCACTGAAGCTTTCTTT.